Listed below are T cell receptor beta chains from one sample, sequenced in a study of beta chain features in type 1 diabetes. Only in-frame clones appear in the TCRdb table, and some are missing; sequencing was by immunoSEQ multiplex PCR. This sample yields 350,000 or so clones, of which 15% to 20% are seen a single time; under 0.05% belongs to the top ten. Sequenced input: naive CD4+ T cells from blood. Receptors were obtained from a woman between 18 and 29 years old in good health. The CDR3 runs from the conserved cysteine through the conserved F or W. Each record gives: CDR3 length, V gene, clone size, D gene, J gene, CDR3 protein, CDR3 DNA. The D gene is left open where the match is weak. The size of a clone is reported for some rows only, either as once, few or many, or as a class for expanded clones.

14	TRBV10-3	NA	NA	TRBJ2-2	CAISGHGRHGELFF	TGTGCCATCAGCGGACACGGAAGGCACGGGGAGCTGTTTTTT
14	TRBV7-9	NA	NA	TRBJ1-6	CASSWTGEEEPLHF	TGTGCCAGCAGCTGGACGGGAGAAGAAGAACCCCTCCACTTT
15	TRBV7-2	few	TRBD1	TRBJ1-4	CASRDTGGLGEKLFF	TGTGCCAGCAGGGACACAGGGGGTCTTGGGGAAAAACTGTTTTTT
17	TRBV9	NA	TRBD2	TRBJ2-1	CASSVGRLAGLFNEQFF	TGTGCCAGCAGCGTAGGGCGGTTAGCGGGATTGTTTAATGAGCAGTTCTTC
16	TRBV27	NA	TRBD2	TRBJ2-7	CASSHGTGLAVYEQYF	TGTGCCAGCAGTCATGGAACGGGACTAGCGGTATACGAGCAGTACTTC
14	TRBV7-3	NA	TRBD1	TRBJ1-1	CASSPTGGSTEAFF	TGTGCCAGCAGCCCGACAGGGGGAAGCACTGAAGCTTTCTTT
15	TRBV2	NA	TRBD1	TRBJ1-5	CASTRTGPTNQPQHF	TGTGCCAGCACCAGGACAGGGCCTACTAATCAGCCCCAGCATTTT
15	TRBV30	NA	TRBD2	TRBJ2-1	CAWSEGTSGYNEQFF	TGTGCCTGGAGCGAAGGGACTAGCGGATACAATGAGCAGTTCTTC
14	TRBV5-1	NA	TRBD2	TRBJ2-5	CASSLRLAQETQYF	TGCGCCAGCAGCTTGCGACTAGCCCAAGAGACCCAGTACTTC
14	TRBV19	few	TRBD2	TRBJ2-3	CATALAGGTDTQYF	TGTGCCACCGCCCTAGCGGGGGGCACAGATACGCAGTATTTT
15	TRBV4-1	NA	TRBD1	TRBJ1-6	CASSRGQGANSPLHF	TGCGCCAGCAGCCGCGGACAGGGGGCAAATTCACCCCTCCACTTT
16	TRBV6-8	NA	TRBD2	TRBJ2-7	CASPELGTSGPYEQYF	TGTGCCAGCCCTGAGTTGGGGACTAGCGGTCCCTACGAGCAGTACTTC
16	TRBV7-2	NA	TRBD2	TRBJ2-5	CASSLAGTSGGALTYF	TGTGCCAGCAGCTTAGCTGGGACTAGCGGGGGGGCCCTAACGTACTTC
11	TRBV27	few	NA	TRBJ2-2	CASYHTGELFF	TGTGCCAGCTATCACACCGGGGAGCTGTTTTTT
13	TRBV30	few	NA	TRBJ2-5	CAWSRRLGETQYF	TGTGCCTGGAGTAGGAGACTAGGGGAGACCCAGTACTTC
14	TRBV11-3	NA	TRBD1	TRBJ1-1	CASSLQGARTEAFF	TGTGCCAGCAGCTTACAGGGGGCGAGGACTGAAGCTTTCTTT
18	TRBV4-2	NA	NA	TRBJ2-5	CASSQDRARLGPAGTQYF	TGTGCCAGCAGCCAAGATCGGGCGAGACTGGGCCCGGCGGGGACCCAGTACTTC
13	TRBV5-1	few	NA	TRBJ2-5	CASSPSVSETQYF	TGCGCCAGCAGCCCGAGCGTGTCAGAGACCCAGTACTTC
13	TRBV28	NA	TRBD1	TRBJ1-1	CASSGTANTEAFF	TGTGCCAGCAGCGGGACAGCGAACACTGAAGCTTTCTTT
13	TRBV11-3	NA	NA	TRBJ2-7	CASSLNDFDEQYF	TGTGCCAGCAGCTTAAACGACTTCGACGAGCAGTACTTC
15	TRBV5-1	few	TRBD1	TRBJ2-1	CASSLPGTGQDEQFF	TGCGCCAGCAGCTTGCCGGGGACAGGTCAAGATGAGCAGTTCTTC
17	TRBV5-1	NA	TRBD2	TRBJ2-3	CASSAGLAGVHSDTQYF	TGCGCCAGCAGCGCCGGACTAGCGGGGGTCCATTCAGATACGCAGTATTTT
13	TRBV29-1	NA	TRBD2	TRBJ2-1	CSVSKTSVSEQFF	TGCAGCGTTTCCAAGACTAGCGTCAGTGAGCAGTTCTTC
15	TRBV4-1	NA	TRBD2	TRBJ2-3	CASSQGPSGEDTQYF	TGCGCCAGCAGCCAAGGGCCTAGCGGGGAAGATACGCAGTATTTT
16	TRBV4-1	NA	TRBD2	TRBJ2-1	CASSHRASGGGNEQFF	TGCGCCAGCAGCCACAGGGCCAGCGGGGGAGGCAATGAGCAGTTCTTC
14	TRBV9	NA	NA	TRBJ2-7	CASSVDLRSYEQYF	TGTGCCAGCAGCGTAGATCTCAGATCCTACGAGCAGTACTTC
13	TRBV29-1	few	NA	TRBJ2-3	CSVEGPTTDTQYF	TGCAGCGTCGAGGGCCCCACCACAGATACGCAGTATTTT
14	TRBV6-5	few	TRBD1	TRBJ2-1	CASSAPGGRNEQFF	TGTGCCAGCAGTGCGCCAGGGGGCCGGAATGAGCAGTTCTTC
15	TRBV25-1	NA	TRBD1	TRBJ1-2	CASSDAGTGGTGYTF	TGTGCCAGCAGTGATGCCGGGACAGGGGGGACAGGCTACACCTTC
13	TRBV5-4	few	TRBD1	TRBJ2-5	CASSSQDRETQYF	TGTGCCAGCAGCTCTCAGGACAGGGAGACCCAGTACTTC
15	TRBV30	few	TRBD1	TRBJ2-2	CAWLSRTGYTGELFF	TGTGCCTGGCTCTCCCGGACAGGCTACACCGGGGAGCTGTTTTTT
15	TRBV4-1	few	TRBD1	TRBJ1-5	CASSLGQGNNQPQHF	TGCGCCAGCAGCTTGGGACAGGGGAACAATCAGCCCCAGCATTTT
11	TRBV6-5	NA	NA	TRBJ2-4	CATTQRNIQYF	TGTGCCACCACCCAGAGGAACATTCAGTACTTC
20	TRBV4-1	NA	TRBD2	TRBJ2-1	CASSQGWTSGGPSAYNEQFF	TGCGCCAGCAGCCAGGGCTGGACTAGCGGGGGCCCTTCGGCCTACAATGAGCAGTTCTTC
15	TRBV7-9	NA	NA	TRBJ2-3	CASRLGRANTDTQYF	TGTGCCAGCCGTCTCGGCAGGGCCAACACAGATACGCAGTATTTT
12	TRBV7-9	NA	NA	TRBJ2-7	CASRDSSYEQYF	TGTGCCAGCAGGGACAGTAGCTACGAGCAGTACTTC